A selection of T cell receptor beta chains follows, all from one sample in a study of blood T cells in healthy people across ages. Each CDR3 protein gets one entry after TCRdb re-called the 5' RACE reads with MiXCR. The sample has 1.8 million or so distinct CDR3 sequences, 39% seen once; the top ten hold 20% to 25%. The sequencing sample was made of blood. The receptors stem from a human donor in good health. Both conserved end residues are part of each CDR3. A D gene is named only where the DNA matches it firmly. Where a row states a size, it is once, few, many or the class of an expanded clone; other rows omit it.

j_call: TRBJ2-3; v_call: TRBV7-9; clone_size: -; d_call: -; cdr3_nt: TGTGCCAGCAGCTCCCGATGGGAGCGGACAGATACGCAGTATTTT; cdr3_aa: CASSSRWERTDTQYF
j_call: TRBJ1-2; v_call: TRBV5-1; clone_size: once; d_call: -; cdr3_nt: TGCGCCAGCAGCTTGGGAGTTGATAGGAACTATGGCTACACCTTC; cdr3_aa: CASSLGVDRNYGYTF
j_call: TRBJ2-5; v_call: TRBV9; clone_size: -; d_call: -; cdr3_nt: TGTACCAGCAGCCTCAGACAGCAAGAGACCCAGTACTTC; cdr3_aa: CTSSLRQQETQYF
j_call: TRBJ1-1; v_call: TRBV7-9; clone_size: -; d_call: -; cdr3_nt: TGTGCCAGCAGCTCGCACAGGGTCTGGAACACTGAAGCTTTCTTT; cdr3_aa: CASSSHRVWNTEAFF
j_call: TRBJ1-2; v_call: TRBV10-3; clone_size: -; d_call: -; cdr3_nt: TGTGCCATCAGTGATCCGGGGCAGGGGTACTATGGCTACACCTTC; cdr3_aa: CAISDPGQGYYGYTF
j_call: TRBJ2-7; v_call: TRBV6-4; clone_size: many; d_call: -; cdr3_nt: TGTGCCAGCAGTGACGGGGGACGGGCATTCTACGAGCAGTACTTC; cdr3_aa: CASSDGGRAFYEQYF
j_call: TRBJ2-1; v_call: TRBV6-5; clone_size: -; d_call: TRBD2; cdr3_nt: TGTGCCAGCAGTTACCGTATAGCGGGGGCTTCCTACAATGAGCAGTTCTTC; cdr3_aa: CASSYRIAGASYNEQFF
j_call: TRBJ2-6; v_call: TRBV4-2; clone_size: -; d_call: TRBD1; cdr3_nt: TGTGCCAGCAGCGTTAGGACAGGGATGTATGGGGCCAACGTCCTGACTTTC; cdr3_aa: CASSVRTGMYGANVLTF
j_call: TRBJ2-1; v_call: TRBV2; clone_size: -; d_call: TRBD1; cdr3_nt: TGTGTCAGCAGTGTACCAGACAGGGGAGCCTACAATGAGCAGTTCTTC; cdr3_aa: CVSSVPDRGAYNEQFF
j_call: TRBJ2-3; v_call: TRBV2; clone_size: -; d_call: -; cdr3_nt: TGTGCCAGCAGTGAAATCGCAGAGACGGCCGACACAGATACGCAGTATTTT; cdr3_aa: CASSEIAETADTDTQYF
j_call: TRBJ1-1; v_call: TRBV5-5; clone_size: few; d_call: TRBD1; cdr3_nt: TGTGCCAGCACCTGGACAGGGGGTAATGGCGGCACTGAAGCTTTCTTT; cdr3_aa: CASTWTGGNGGTEAFF
j_call: TRBJ1-4; v_call: TRBV20-1; clone_size: few; d_call: -; cdr3_nt: TGCAGTGCTAGCGCGATACGGACAGCAACTAATGAAAAACTGTTTTTT; cdr3_aa: CSASAIRTATNEKLFF
j_call: TRBJ2-1; v_call: TRBV7-2; clone_size: -; d_call: -; cdr3_nt: TGTGCCAGCAGCCGGGTAGGTAGCGGCAATGAGCAGTTCTTC; cdr3_aa: CASSRVGSGNEQFF
j_call: TRBJ2-1; v_call: TRBV7-2; clone_size: few; d_call: TRBD1; cdr3_nt: TGTGCCAGCAGCTTAATGGGACAGGGGGCTTATGAGCAGTTCTTC; cdr3_aa: CASSLMGQGAYEQFF
j_call: TRBJ2-1; v_call: TRBV10-3; clone_size: -; d_call: -; cdr3_nt: TGTGCCTCCTCCTCGGGGGGCACCCTAAGCGGGCAGTTCTTC; cdr3_aa: CASSSGGTLSGQFF
j_call: TRBJ2-3; v_call: TRBV15; clone_size: -; d_call: -; cdr3_nt: TGTGCCACCAGCACGGGACAAGAACAAGTTACGCAGTATTTT; cdr3_aa: CATSTGQEQVTQYF
j_call: TRBJ2-1; v_call: TRBV3-1; clone_size: few; d_call: -; cdr3_nt: TGTGCCAGCAGCCCCAGGGAGGGGGGGAGCTCCTACAATGAGCAGTTCTTC; cdr3_aa: CASSPREGGSSYNEQFF